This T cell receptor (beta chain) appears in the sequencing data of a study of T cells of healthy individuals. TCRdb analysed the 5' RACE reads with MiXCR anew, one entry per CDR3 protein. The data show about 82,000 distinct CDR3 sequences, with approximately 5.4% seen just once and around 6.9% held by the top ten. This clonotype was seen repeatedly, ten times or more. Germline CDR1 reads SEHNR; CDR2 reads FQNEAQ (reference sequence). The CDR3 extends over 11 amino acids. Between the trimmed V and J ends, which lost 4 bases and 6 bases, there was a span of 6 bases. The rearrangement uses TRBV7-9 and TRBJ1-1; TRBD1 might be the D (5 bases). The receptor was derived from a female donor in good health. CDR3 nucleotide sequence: TGTGCCAGCAGCTGGGGGGCTGAAGCTTTCTTT. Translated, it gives CASSWGAEAFF.